This entry concerns a single TCR beta chain. Its antigen is as yet unknown. The protocol was immunoSEQ multiplex PCR, while the TCRdb copy is restricted to in-frame clones and leaves out a portion. Of roughly 100,000 clones in the sample, approximately 90% are singletons; the top ten hold roughly 19%. The data were obtained in a study of PD-1 blockade in classical Hodgkin lymphoma. Study-wide results and caveats: Newly diagnosed patients were reported to exhibit reduced baseline TCR diversity relative to healthy donors.

Specified time point: cycle 4 day 1 (C4D1), after 6 weeks of nivolumab. Every patient had relapsed following autologous stem cell transplantation, and cohorts differed in brentuximab vedotin exposure. With 1 base removed from V and 1 base from J, the gap between germline ends came to 7 bases. The germline CDR1 and CDR2 sequences are SEHNR and FQNEAQ (reference sequence). This CDR3 spans 14 amino acids. The sample in question was peripheral blood mononuclear cells (PBMCs), obtained before the fourth cycle of nivolumab. The V gene is TRBV7-9, the J gene TRBJ1-1; D remains ambiguous. The receptor was isolated from a human donor with classical Hodgkin lymphoma. The CDR3 region has the DNA TGTGCCAGCAGCTTAGACCAGACGAACACTGAAGCTTTCTTT. It translates to CASSLDQTNTEAFF.